Sequencing of this TCR beta chain was carried out in a study of breast tumors, draining lymph nodes, adjacent tissues. Study findings and constraints: Compared with lymph nodes, tumors were less diverse; compared with nontumor tissue, more.

On this clonotype: What it binds is not known.

Germline V CDR1 and CDR2: SGHAT, FQNNGV. The ends were cut back, 4 bases at V and 2 bases at J, with 14 bases in the middle. This CDR3 is 16 amino acids long. One entry per CDR3 protein results from TCRdb running MiXCR on the multiplex PCR reads. The sample contains over 12,000 distinct CDR3 sequences, roughly 44% of which appear only once. This sequence was found in a female donor with breast cancer. Some clones in this sample may be carry-over from other donors' samples. Sequenced input: tumor-adjacent breast tissue. This chain uses TRBV11-2 with TRBJ1-4, with no clear D. CDR3 sequence reads: CASSSFKGGTNEKLFF. As DNA, the CDR3 is TGTGCCAGCAGCTCTTTTAAAGGTGGCACTAATGAAAAACTGTTTTTT.